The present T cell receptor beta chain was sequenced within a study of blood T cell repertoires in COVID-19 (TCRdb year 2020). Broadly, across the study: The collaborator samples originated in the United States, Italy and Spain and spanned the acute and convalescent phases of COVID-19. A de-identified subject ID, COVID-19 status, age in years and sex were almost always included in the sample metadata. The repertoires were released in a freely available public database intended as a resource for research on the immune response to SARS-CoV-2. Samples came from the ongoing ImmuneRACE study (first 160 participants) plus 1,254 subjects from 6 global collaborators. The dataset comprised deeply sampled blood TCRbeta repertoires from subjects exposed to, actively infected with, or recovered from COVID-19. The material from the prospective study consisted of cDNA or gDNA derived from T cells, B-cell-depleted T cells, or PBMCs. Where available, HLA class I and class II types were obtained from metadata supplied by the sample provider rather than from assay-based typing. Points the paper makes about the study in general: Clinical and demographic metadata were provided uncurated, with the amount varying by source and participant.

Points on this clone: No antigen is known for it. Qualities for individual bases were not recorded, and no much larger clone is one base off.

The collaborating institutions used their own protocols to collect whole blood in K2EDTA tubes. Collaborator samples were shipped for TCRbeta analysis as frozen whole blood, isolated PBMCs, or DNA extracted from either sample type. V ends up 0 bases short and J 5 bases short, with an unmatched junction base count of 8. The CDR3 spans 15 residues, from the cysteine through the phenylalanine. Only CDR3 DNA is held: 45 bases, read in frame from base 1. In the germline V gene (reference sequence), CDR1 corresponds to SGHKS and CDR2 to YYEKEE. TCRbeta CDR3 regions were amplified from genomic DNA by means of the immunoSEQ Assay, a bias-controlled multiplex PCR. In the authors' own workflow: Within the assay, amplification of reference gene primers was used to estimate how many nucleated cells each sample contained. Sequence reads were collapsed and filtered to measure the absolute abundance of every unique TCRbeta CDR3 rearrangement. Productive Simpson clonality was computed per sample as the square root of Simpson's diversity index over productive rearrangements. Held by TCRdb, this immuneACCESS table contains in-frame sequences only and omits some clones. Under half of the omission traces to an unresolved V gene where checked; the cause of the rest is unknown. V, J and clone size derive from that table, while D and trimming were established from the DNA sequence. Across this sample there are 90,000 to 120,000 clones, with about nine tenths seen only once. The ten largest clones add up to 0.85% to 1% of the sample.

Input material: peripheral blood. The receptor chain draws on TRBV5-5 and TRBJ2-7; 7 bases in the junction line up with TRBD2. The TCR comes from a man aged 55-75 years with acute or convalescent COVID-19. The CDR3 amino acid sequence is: CASSLEGGPSDEQYF. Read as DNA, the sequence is TGTGCCAGCAGCTTGGAGGGAGGGCCCTCGGACGAGCAGTACTTC. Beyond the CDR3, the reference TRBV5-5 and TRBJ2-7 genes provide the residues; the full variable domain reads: DAGVTQSPTHLIKTRGQQVTLRCSPISGHKSVSWYQQVLGQGPQFIFQYYEKEERGRGNFPDRFSARQFPNYSSELNVNALLLGDSALYLCASSLEGGPSDEQYFGPGTRLTVT.